This T cell receptor beta chain comes out of a study of shared clonotypes between healthy human individuals. Study results and caveats: Non-shared clonotypes had lower generation probabilities than clonotypes shared by all four sorted-subset donors.

TCRdb's copy holds only in-frame clones and misses some; the assay was immunoSEQ multiplex PCR. The table lists about 2.4 million clones, over 85% of them singletons. Germline lookup yields CDR1 WNHNN and CDR2 SYGVQD (reference sequence). V was clipped by 4 bases and J by 10 bases; unmatched bases: 10. This CDR3 is 14 amino acids long. This clone came up once. Antigen unknown. This clonotype was obtained from a man aged 18 to 30 in good health. Some clones in this sample may be carry-over from other donors' samples. The specimen was naive CD4+ T cells from PBMCs. Subset given: CD45RA+ positively selected. The V and J genes are TRBV10-1 and TRBJ2-1, with 7 bases matching TRBD2. The CDR3 protein is CASSVGLAEGEQFF. The CDR3 DNA reads TGCGCCAGCAGTGTGGGGCTAGCGGAGGGGGAGCAGTTCTTC.